A selection of T cell receptor beta chains follows, all from one sample in a study of T cells after yellow fever vaccination. MiXCR was run by TCRdb on the 5' RACE reads, yielding one entry per CDR3 protein. Of approximately 330,000 distinct CDR3 sequences listed, roughly 4% are singletons. Here the sequenced sample was PBMCs, taken 5 days after the yellow fever booster vaccination. The receptor source for this set is a man between 18 and 29 years old who received the YFV17D yellow fever vaccine. CDR3s include the opening cysteine and the closing phenylalanine or tryptophan. The D gene is left open where the match is weak. The size entry is marked missing in some rows and otherwise reads once, few, many or a size class.

clone size	V gene	D gene	J gene	CDR3 protein	CDR3 DNA
many	TRBV14	NA	TRBJ1-1	CASSQETHYTEAFF	TGTGCCAGCAGCCAAGAAACGCATTACACTGAAGCTTTCTTT
few	TRBV28	NA	TRBJ1-5	CASSFWGDSNQPQHF	TGTGCCAGCAGTTTTTGGGGGGATAGCAATCAGCCCCAGCATTTT
few	TRBV7-9	NA	TRBJ2-5	CASSTIPRVSETQYF	TGTGCCAGCAGCACGATCCCCAGGGTGTCGGAGACCCAGTACTTC
few	TRBV29-1	NA	TRBJ2-1	CSVDISSRVEDEQFF	TGCAGCGTTGATATTAGTTCAAGGGTAGAGGATGAGCAGTTCTTC
NA	TRBV28	NA	TRBJ2-5	CASSLQQYSPPQYF	TGTGCCAGCAGTTTGCAACAGTATAGCCCTCCCCAGTACTTC
many	TRBV12-3/TRBV12-4	NA	TRBJ2-3	CASSEVADTQYF	TGTGCCAGCAGTGAGGTGGCAGATACGCAGTATTTT
many	TRBV18	NA	TRBJ1-1	CASSPVGTEAFF	TGTGCCAGCTCACCGGTCGGCACTGAAGCTTTCTTT
NA	TRBV4-2	TRBD2	TRBJ2-5	CASSQDPPAGGQETQYF	TGTGCCAGCAGCCAAGATCCTCCAGCGGGGGGCCAAGAGACCCAGTACTTC
few	TRBV7-9	NA	TRBJ2-7	CASSLAVGVHEQYF	TGTGCCAGCAGCTTAGCGGTAGGGGTCCACGAGCAGTACTTC
few	TRBV4-3	TRBD1	TRBJ2-7	CASSQVRTGSHEQYF	TGCGCCAGCAGCCAAGTCAGGACAGGGAGCCACGAGCAGTACTTC
NA	TRBV20-1	NA	TRBJ1-6	CSAETGVDSPLHF	TGCAGTGCTGAAACAGGTGTGGATTCACCCCTCCACTTT
NA	TRBV25-1	NA	TRBJ1-6	CASMGRYNSPLHF	TGTGCCAGCATGGGTCGGTATAATTCACCCCTCCACTTT
NA	TRBV6-5	TRBD2	TRBJ2-2	CASSARAGVYTGELFF	TGTGCCAGCAGTGCCCGGGCGGGGGTATACACCGGGGAGCTGTTTTTT
NA	TRBV9	NA	TRBJ1-1	CASSVGRSTEAFF	TGTGCCAGCAGCGTAGGGCGGAGCACTGAAGCTTTCTTT
NA	TRBV12-3/TRBV12-4	NA	TRBJ1-2	CASSPGTGYTF	TGTGCCAGCAGTCCCGGGACCGGCTACACCTTC
NA	TRBV20-1	NA	TRBJ2-3	CSATWGGAFTDTQYF	TGCAGTGCGACATGGGGGGGGGCCTTCACAGATACGCAGTATTTT
NA	TRBV5-1	NA	TRBJ1-2	CASSLAVREGLFYGYTF	TGCGCCAGCAGCTTGGCCGTCAGGGAGGGGCTGTTCTATGGCTACACCTTC
NA	TRBV6-5	TRBD1	TRBJ1-2	CASSYGTGGAGYTF	TGTGCCAGCAGTTACGGGACAGGGGGCGCAGGCTACACCTTC
few	TRBV6-2/TRBV6-3	TRBD2	TRBJ2-3	CASSYPSAGGAPTRWVAQYF	TGTGCCAGCAGTTACCCGTCCGCGGGGGGGGCTCCCACGCGATGGGTTGCGCAGTATTTT
NA	TRBV20-1	NA	TRBJ1-5	CSVTPGVNQPQHF	TGCAGTGTAACACCGGGGGTCAATCAGCCCCAGCATTTT
many	TRBV5-1	NA	TRBJ2-2	CASSLGVNTGELFF	TGCGCCAGCAGCTTGGGCGTAAACACCGGGGAGCTGTTTTTT
NA	TRBV6-2/TRBV6-3	TRBD2	TRBJ2-5	CASRRWTSGDQETQYF	TGTGCCAGCCGGAGGTGGACTAGCGGGGATCAAGAGACCCAGTACTTC
NA	TRBV5-5	NA	TRBJ1-5	CASSFSGPNQPQHF	TGTGCCAGCAGCTTCTCAGGGCCTAATCAGCCCCAGCATTTT
few	TRBV7-2	TRBD2	TRBJ2-5	CASSSIAGSQETQYF	TGTGCCAGCAGCTCCATAGCGGGGAGCCAAGAGACCCAGTACTTC
few	TRBV30	TRBD2	TRBJ2-3	CAWRLAGSTDTQYF	TGTGCCTGGAGACTAGCGGGAAGCACAGATACGCAGTATTTT
many	TRBV12-3/TRBV12-4	TRBD1	TRBJ1-1	CASTTGQGSNTEAFF	TGTGCCAGCACCACAGGACAGGGTTCGAACACTGAAGCTTTCTTT
NA	TRBV11-1	NA	TRBJ2-4	CASSLDGNIQYF	TGTGCCAGCAGCTTGGACGGGAACATTCAGTACTTC
few	TRBV28	NA	TRBJ2-3	CASSLAGARADTQYF	TGTGCCAGCAGTTTGGCGGGGGCGAGGGCAGATACGCAGTATTTT
many	TRBV10-3	NA	TRBJ2-7	CAIRDATGSSYEQYF	TGTGCCATCAGGGATGCTACAGGGAGCTCCTACGAGCAGTACTTC
many	TRBV6-2/TRBV6-3	TRBD1	TRBJ1-6	CASSYTGQGTSSYNSPLHF	TGTGCCAGCAGTTACACGGGACAGGGTACGAGCTCCTATAATTCACCCCTCCACTTT
many	TRBV5-1	TRBD1	TRBJ2-7	CASSHRQGPNSYEQYF	TGCGCCAGCAGCCACCGACAGGGCCCGAACTCCTACGAGCAGTACTTC
many	TRBV20-1	NA	TRBJ2-1	CSASRNEQFF	TGCAGTGCTAGTCGGAATGAGCAGTTCTTC
few	TRBV5-6	NA	TRBJ1-2	CASSLIVNYGYTF	TGTGCCAGCAGCTTGATCGTGAACTATGGCTACACCTTC
few	TRBV27	NA	TRBJ1-2	CASSSQGSGYTF	TGTGCCAGCAGTTCACAGGGATCCGGCTACACCTTC
NA	TRBV10-3	NA	TRBJ2-7	CAISEEGSSYEQYF	TGTGCCATCAGTGAGGAGGGGAGCTCCTACGAGCAGTACTTC
few	TRBV25-1	NA	TRBJ1-1	CASSEYRRGNTEAFF	TGTGCCAGCAGTGAATATAGAAGAGGGAACACTGAAGCTTTCTTT
NA	TRBV7-2	NA	TRBJ1-3	CASSFVGWGPGNTIYF	TGTGCCAGCAGCTTCGTCGGGTGGGGTCCTGGAAACACCATATATTTT
NA	TRBV7-6	NA	TRBJ2-3	CASSSGLFTDTQYF	TGTGCCAGCAGCTCCGGACTATTCACAGATACGCAGTATTTT
NA	TRBV6-1	NA	TRBJ2-7	CASSENVPSGEISYEQYF	TGTGCCAGCAGTGAAAATGTTCCTTCCGGTGAGATCTCCTACGAGCAGTACTTC
NA	TRBV5-1	NA	TRBJ2-3	CASSRGQGDTQYF	TGCGCCAGCAGCCGGGGGCAGGGAGATACGCAGTATTTT
few	TRBV12-3/TRBV12-4	NA	TRBJ1-5	CASSPGTDYSNQPQHF	TGTGCCAGCAGTCCCGGGACGGATTATAGCAATCAGCCCCAGCATTTT
NA	TRBV9	TRBD1	TRBJ2-4	CASSVGDRGNIQYF	TGTGCCAGCAGCGTCGGGGACAGGGGAAACATTCAGTACTTC
few	TRBV6-2/TRBV6-3	NA	TRBJ1-2	CASSYVSHGYTF	TGTGCCAGCAGTTATGTCAGTCATGGCTACACCTTC
NA	TRBV20-1	TRBD2	TRBJ2-3	CSATPGLAGGGTQYF	TGCAGTGCTACCCCGGGACTAGCGGGCGGGGGTACGCAGTATTTT
NA	TRBV20-1	NA	TRBJ1-1	CSASKGLTEAFF	TGCAGTGCTAGTAAGGGCCTCACTGAAGCTTTCTTT
few	TRBV4-1	TRBD1	TRBJ2-1	CASRDRVYGVYNEQFF	TGCGCCAGTAGGGACAGGGTTTATGGGGTATACAATGAGCAGTTCTTC
many	TRBV29-1	TRBD2	TRBJ2-1	CSALTSGDNEQFF	TGCAGCGCCTTGACTAGCGGGGACAATGAGCAGTTCTTC
many	TRBV15	TRBD1	TRBJ1-2	CATSRGTGDYGYTF	TGTGCCACCAGCAGAGGGACAGGGGACTATGGCTACACCTTC